This record covers a single T cell receptor (beta chain). The antigen it recognizes is unknown. Base qualities were left out, and no much larger clone turns up one base away. The receptor library was made with multiplex PCR. The run used an Illumina HiSeq 4000. TCR beta libraries were built with iRepertoire HTBI primers and Arm-PCR amplification of CDR3 regions. Before sequencing, the PCR products went through gel purification. As for the original processing: Across samples, some 62 TRBV and approximately 15 TRBJ segments were identified and used for gene usage analysis of CDR3 amino acid clonotypes. COPE and FqMerger were used to merge filtered high-quality paired reads into contigs. BLAST was used to align contigs to IMGT TRBV, TRBD and TRBJ reference genes, with CDR3 defined following IMGT. Clonotypes above 0.1% frequency were classified as highly expanded clones. Shannon entropy served as the measure of repertoire diversity, while the Gini coefficient captured V-J evenness. A clonotype found in more than one individual was treated as public. TCRdb trimmed public reads at Q25 via fastp, called clones via MiXCR and kept in-frame beta chains. For every CDR3 protein sequence, its rows merge into one entry that carries the most common genes and DNA. The V and J calls were not made by the authors but by TCRdb's processing. Across this sample there are around 500,000 distinct CDR3 sequences, with 15% to 20% seen only once. Around 25% of the sample rests with the top ten.

The data belong to a study of regulatory T cells in long-lasting Graves disease (TCRdb year 2021). Concerning the study at large: Patients with newly diagnosed Graves' disease had been on antithyroid drugs for under 3 months. The study was conducted in China and was registered as a clinical trial. A total of roughly 33 samples underwent TCR sequencing: about 13 from persistent and 20 from newly diagnosed Graves' disease patients. This study used TCR sequencing and RNA sequencing of peripheral blood to compare persistent Graves' disease patients against newly diagnosed Graves' disease patients.

Reading the label with the study, this specimen's time point is: newly diagnosed GD, antithyroid drugs for less than 3 months. For both TCR sequencing and RNA sequencing, RNA was extracted from PBMCs using TRIzol. The diagnosis of Graves' disease followed American Thyroid Association guidelines. The patients came from an endocrinology department in Xi'an, China. Each patient gave around 9.2 milliliters of peripheral blood, collected in an EDTA anticoagulant tube. Ficoll Paque Plus density gradient separation was used to isolate PBMCs, and no further T cell sorting was done. An Agilent 2100 Bioanalyzer and agarose gel were used to check RNA quality, while a NanoDrop 2000 measured RNA concentration. The investigation overall reported the following: Only peripheral blood was studied, because thyroid tissue, the primary lesion, was inaccessible. Persistent Graves' disease patients showed lower TCR Shannon entropy and fewer highly expanded clones than newly diagnosed patients, suggesting clonal expansion. Preferential use of TRBV28, TRBJ1-2 and TRBJ2-5 was observed in persistent disease, whereas TRBV20-1 and TRBJ2-1 were favored in newly diagnosed disease. Patients with persistent disease shared more public clonotypes (fewer than 3,000) than newly diagnosed patients did (more than 900). Sequencing and analysis were restricted to the TCR beta chain. The authors acknowledged the small sample size as a limitation that may reduce accuracy.

CDR1 and CDR2 (MNHNS, SASEGT) derive from the germline V gene. The CDR3 goes from the cysteine to the phenylalanine over 18 residues. The only DNA kept is the CDR3, 54 bases in frame from the first base. Trimming costs V 5 bases and J 1 base, and their ends lie 23 bases apart. These records were also assigned to another study, of T cells in Graves' hyperthyroidism and ophthalmopathy. As described in the second report: Stable Graves' hyperthyroidism was defined as no progression to ophthalmopathy during 18 months of follow-up. Hyperthyroidism patients were newly diagnosed, with disease duration under 2 months, and aged 18 to 65 years. Any patient with an uncontrolled infection, another autoimmune disease, pregnancy or lactation was excluded. Clinical symptoms, serum thyroxine and TRAb, thyroid ultrasound, and orbital computed tomography formed the basis for the diagnoses. A first-round RT-PCR of the TCR CDR3 used the HTBI primer set with the Qiagen OneStep RT-PCR kit. Blood samples also contained most of the expanded thyroid clonotypes (frequency above 0.001), which suggests that blood repertoires may reflect thyroid immune responses. A model built on a 13 V-J signature distinguished ophthalmopathy from stable hyperthyroidism, reaching about 89% sensitivity and 81.08% specificity in cross-validation and 80%/75% in testing. In validation, the model predicted progression to ophthalmopathy with approximately 71% sensitivity and around 72% specificity, a median of 6.5 months before onset. To identify TCR V-J signatures that set the groups apart, the researchers used a discovery cohort of 90 to 100 patients, made up of 40 to 45 with Graves' ophthalmopathy and 57 with stable Graves' hyperthyroidism. An independent validation cohort of under 20 hyperthyroidism patients and roughly 16 patients who later progressed to ophthalmopathy tested prospective prediction of ophthalmopathy. The 100 discovery patients were randomly divided into training and test sets at a 7:3 ratio. In over five Graves' hyperthyroidism patients, the study also compared T-cell repertoires from thyroid tissue with T-cell repertoires from blood. Once sampling was done, hyperthyroidism patients were given methimazole at a starting dose of 30 mg daily, whereas ophthalmopathy patients were given high-dose intravenous methylprednisolone. The libraries were constructed in a second round of multiplex PCR and then size-selected and purified. Libraries were sequenced paired-end with 100 bp reads on an Illumina HiSeq2000. SOAPnuke was used to process the raw data, removing reads that contained adapters or uncalled bases, had a mean Phred below 15, or lacked an exact match to the constant primer or identifier. High-quality paired reads were merged with COPE v1.2.5, and unique nucleotide sequences were defined as clonotypes. MiTCR v1.1 was used to align the clonotypes against IMGT TRBV, TRBD and TRBJ reference segments. Analysis was restricted to V-J combinations with a frequency above 0.0001, which covered roughly 99% of repertoires. The TCS score was defined as F50 (clonal expansion) divided by E x V (chaos), with BLOSUM62-based TCRdist calculated between CDR3 peptides within each V-J. Welch's t-statistics and random forest reduced 450 to 600 V-J features to around 14, which were used in a naive Bayes classifier (R e1071). No statistical method was used to set the sample size in advance, and investigators knew the group allocation. The paper describes TCR Vbeta CDR3 sequencing of fewer than 150 peripheral blood samples, made up of 43 ophthalmopathy patients, 70 to 75 hyperthyroidism patients and approximately 17 progressor patients.

This chain joins TRBV6-1 to TRBJ1-2, with the D segment identity uncertain. The clonotype comes from a woman aged 40-65 years with Graves disease. Donor details come from another sample of the same person, matched by shared clones. The material sequenced was peripheral blood mononuclear cells (PBMCs), taken at new diagnosis, from a patient treated with antithyroid drugs. Here the CDR3 is given as CASSLRPGNKEVNYGYTF. The nucleotide sequence is TGTGCCAGCAGTCTTCGCCCGGGCAACAAAGAAGTTAACTATGGCTACACCTTC.